This is a list of T cell receptor beta chains from one sample in a study of control samples from healthy donors and cancer patients. Data came from immunoSEQ multiplex PCR; TCRdb stores just in-frame clones and leaves some out. This sample has 150,000 to 200,000 clones; 85% to 95% occur once, and the top ten carry almost 1.5%. The specimen sequenced was blood. The receptor set was obtained from a man in his late teens or twenties in good health. The CDR3 runs from the conserved cysteine through the conserved F or W. D genes are given only for firm matches. Rows give clone size only sometimes, using once, few, many, or a class for an expanded clone.

D gene,V gene,CDR3 length,J gene,clone size,CDR3 protein,CDR3 DNA
.,TRBV4-1,13,TRBJ2-3,.,CASSQAGPDTQYF,TGCGCCAGCAGCCAAGCGGGACCAGATACGCAGTATTTT
TRBD1,TRBV10-2,19,TRBJ2-3,.,CASSGSGTGSDWYRDTQYF,TGCGCCAGCAGTGGTTCCGGGACAGGGTCTGACTGGTATAGGGATACGCAGTATTTT
.,TRBV27,14,TRBJ2-7,.,CASSRTGGTYEQYF,TGTGCCAGCAGTCGGACAGGAGGGACCTACGAGCAGTACTTC
.,TRBV29-1,13,TRBJ2-3,.,CSSQGGSTDTQYF,TGCAGTTCCCAGGGCGGGAGCACAGATACGCAGTATTTT
.,TRBV6-1,14,TRBJ2-7,.,CASSENFDVYEQYF,TGTGCCAGCAGTGAAAATTTTGACGTGTACGAGCAGTACTTC
.,TRBV2,11,TRBJ1-4,.,CASSAREKLFF,TGTGCCAGCAGCGCCCGTGAAAAACTGTTTTTT
.,TRBV6-5,13,TRBJ1-4,.,CASSRGQNEKLFF,TGTGCCAGCAGTCGAGGACAGAATGAAAAACTGTTTTTT
.,TRBV11-3,17,TRBJ2-1,once,CASSLVSAPSSYNEQFF,TGTGCCAGCAGCTTAGTATCCGCGCCTAGCTCCTACAATGAGCAGTTCTTC
.,TRBV5-6,14,TRBJ1-2,.,CASSFRGANYGYTF,TGTGCCAGCAGCTTTAGGGGGGCGAACTATGGCTACACCTTC
.,TRBV9,13,TRBJ2-1,.,CASSVAQDNEQFF,TGTGCCAGCAGCGTAGCACAGGACAATGAGCAGTTCTTC
TRBD1,TRBV5-1,17,TRBJ2-1,.,CASSFRGQGSSYNEQFF,TGCGCCAGCAGCTTTAGGGGACAGGGGAGCTCCTACAATGAGCAGTTCTTC
.,TRBV12-5,12,TRBJ1-5,few,CASGFPNQPQHF,TGTGCTAGTGGTTTCCCCAATCAGCCCCAGCATTTT
TRBD2,TRBV28,19,TRBJ2-2,.,CASSLVPRGVAGGPGELFF,TGTGCCAGCAGTTTAGTTCCGAGAGGGGTAGCGGGGGGCCCCGGGGAGCTGTTTTTT
.,TRBV29-1,13,TRBJ1-1,.,CSVVEQGDTEAFF,TGCAGCGTTGTAGAACAGGGTGACACTGAAGCTTTCTTT
TRBD1,TRBV6-6,15,TRBJ1-2,.,CASSYVKTGNYGYTF,TGTGCCAGCAGTTACGTTAAGACAGGGAACTATGGCTACACCTTC
TRBD1,TRBV14,14,TRBJ2-7,.,CASSRTGNFYEQYF,TGTGCCAGCAGCCGGACAGGGAACTTCTACGAGCAGTACTTC
.,TRBV19,16,TRBJ1-3,.,CASSIAGAKTGNTIYF,TGTGCCAGTAGTATAGCGGGGGCCAAGACTGGAAACACCATATATTTT
.,TRBV7-9,14,TRBJ1-4,.,CASSPGTANEKLFF,TGTGCCAGCAGCCCCGGGACGGCTAATGAAAAACTGTTTTTT
.,TRBV27,12,TRBJ1-1,.,CASSSGFGGAFF,TGTGCCAGCAGTTCCGGGTTCGGGGGGGCTTTCTTT
TRBD2,TRBV13,12,TRBJ2-5,.,CASRGEQETQYF,TGTGCCAGCCGGGGGGAACAAGAGACCCAGTACTTC
.,TRBV29-1,13,TRBJ1-1,.,CSVNRDRNTEAFF,TGCAGCGTCAACAGGGACCGAAACACTGAAGCTTTCTTT
TRBD2,TRBV20-1,11,TRBJ2-7,.,CSGGGNREQYF,TGCAGTGGCGGGGGGAACAGGGAGCAGTACTTC
TRBD1,TRBV2,13,TRBJ1-1,.,CASSGQGNTEAFF,TGTGCCAGCAGCGGACAGGGGAACACTGAAGCTTTCTTT
.,TRBV20-1,11,TRBJ1-1,.,CSVWDGLKAFF,TGCAGTGTCTGGGACGGACTAAAAGCTTTCTTT
TRBD1,TRBV12-3/TRBV12-4,13,TRBJ1-2,.,CASRHRGDYGYTF,TGTGCCAGCAGGCACAGGGGAGACTATGGCTACACCTTC
.,TRBV7-6,12,TRBJ1-3,.,CASSLSGNTIYF,TGTGCCAGCAGCCTCTCTGGAAACACCATATATTTT
TRBD2,TRBV5-1,17,TRBJ2-5,.,CASTNDRTSGGRETQYF,TGCGCCAGCACCAATGATCGGACTAGCGGGGGCCGGGAGACCCAGTACTTC
TRBD2,TRBV12-5,14,TRBJ2-3,.,CASGIAGGTDTQYF,TGTGCTAGTGGGATAGCGGGGGGAACAGATACGCAGTATTTT
.,TRBV19,13,TRBJ1-1,.,CASTWGPLTEAFF,TGTGCCAGTACGTGGGGGCCTCTCACTGAAGCTTTCTTT
TRBD2,TRBV20-1,10,TRBJ2-3,.,CSAAGVQQYF,TGCAGTGCCGCGGGGGTTCAGCAGTATTTT
.,TRBV24-1,15,TRBJ1-2,.,CATSERISGHYGYTF,TGTGCCACCAGTGAAAGGATATCAGGGCACTATGGCTACACCTTC
.,TRBV4-1,15,TRBJ1-6,few,CASSQTERNNSPLHF,TGCGCCAGCAGCCAAACTGAGAGGAATAATTCACCCCTCCACTTT
TRBD2,TRBV11-2,12,TRBJ2-7,.,CASGGGSYEQYF,TGTGCCAGCGGGGGGGGCTCCTACGAGCAGTACTTC
.,TRBV9,14,TRBJ1-2,.,CASNQVGNEGGYTF,TGTGCCAGCAATCAGGTTGGGAATGAGGGGGGCTACACCTTC
.,TRBV28,13,TRBJ2-3,.,CASSLVGTDTQYF,TGTGCCAGCAGTTTAGTGGGCACAGATACGCAGTATTTT
.,TRBV2,15,TRBJ1-3,.,CASMLVQGSGNTIYF,TGTGCCAGCATGCTAGTACAAGGGTCTGGAAACACCATATATTTT
.,TRBV11-2,12,TRBJ2-3,.,CASSWEGGRQYF,TGTGCCAGCTCCTGGGAGGGGGGTAGGCAGTATTTT
.,TRBV5-1,18,TRBJ2-6,.,CASSLDLGHNSGANVLTF,TGCGCCAGCAGCTTGGATCTGGGACACAACTCTGGGGCCAACGTCCTGACTTTC
.,TRBV6-6,16,TRBJ2-5,.,CASSYGAATTLSVQYF,TGTGCCAGCAGTTACGGGGCAGCGACCACATTATCCGTCCAGTACTTC
.,TRBV4-2,14,TRBJ2-3,.,CASSQEIYSDTQYF,TGTGCCAGCAGCCAAGAGATTTACTCAGATACGCAGTATTTT
TRBD2,TRBV7-9,17,TRBJ2-1,once,CASSSRGRGNEGNEQFF,TGTGCCAGCAGCTCCCGCGGGAGAGGGAACGAAGGGAATGAGCAGTTCTTC
TRBD1,TRBV6-1,18,TRBJ1-5,.,CASSESVTGAYSNQPQHF,TGTGCCAGCAGTGAATCGGTGACAGGGGCTTATAGCAATCAGCCCCAGCATTTT
.,TRBV2,11,TRBJ1-3,.,CASRAGNTIYF,TGTGCCAGCAGAGCAGGAAACACCATATATTTT
.,TRBV4-2,14,TRBJ2-7,.,CASSQEGPGGEQYF,TGTGCCAGCAGCCAAGAGGGCCCCGGGGGTGAGCAGTACTTC
.,TRBV27,13,TRBJ2-3,.,CASSLSSTDTQYF,TGTGCCAGCAGTTTATCGTCGACAGATACGCAGTATTTT
.,TRBV5-1,15,TRBJ1-4,.,CASSSPDSSNEKLFF,TGCGCCAGCAGCTCCCCTGACAGCTCTAATGAAAAACTGTTTTTT
.,TRBV14,13,TRBJ2-1,.,CASSTGIYNEQFF,TGTGCCAGCAGTACAGGGATATACAATGAGCAGTTCTTC
TRBD2,TRBV10-3,13,TRBJ2-3,.,CATLAGNTDTQYF,TGTGCCACCCTAGCGGGGAACACAGATACGCAGTATTTT
TRBD1,TRBV4-1,16,TRBJ2-2,.,CASSRDRGRNTGELFF,TGCGCCAGCAGCCGAGACAGGGGGCGGAACACCGGGGAGCTGTTTTTT
.,TRBV25-1,14,TRBJ2-2,.,CASSELGSTGELFF,TGTGCCAGCAGTGAGTTGGGGTCTACCGGGGAGCTGTTTTTT
TRBD1,TRBV9,16,TRBJ1-2,few,CASSPERAGQGYGYTF,TGTGCCAGCAGCCCCGAAAGAGCTGGACAGGGCTATGGCTACACCTTC
TRBD1,TRBV2,13,TRBJ1-2,.,CASSKTGGNGYTF,TGTGCCAGCAGTAAAACAGGGGGCAATGGCTACACCTTC
TRBD1,TRBV27,15,TRBJ1-6,.,CASSMTTGGDSPLHF,TGTGCCAGCAGTATGACGACAGGGGGCGATTCACCCCTCCACTTT
.,TRBV19,16,TRBJ1-5,.,CASSIDRGRGNQPQHF,TGTGCCAGTAGTATAGATCGAGGGAGGGGCAATCAGCCCCAGCATTTT
.,TRBV10-3,15,TRBJ2-7,.,CAISEDSPSSYEQYF,TGTGCCATCAGTGAGGATAGTCCGAGCTCCTACGAGCAGTACTTC